This T cell receptor beta chain was sequenced for a study of blood T cells in healthy people across ages (dated by TCRdb to 2014 to 2015). In terms of the full investigation: In model experiments, template switching captured about one uniquely barcoded TCR beta cDNA molecule for every two T cells. The study analyzed two additional independent replicas of 1 million unique cDNA reads from the same blood draw for two donors, one aged 18 to 29 and one aged 80 or older. Using deep sequencing normalized with unique cDNA molecular identifiers, the study measured how TCR beta repertoire diversity changes with age. To avoid experimental bias, donors of different ages were distributed randomly across sequencing lanes. Donors were grouped into four age groups: young (average roughly 15 years), middle-aged (39), aged (over 55) and long-lived (around 80). Results the study describes overall, beyond this receptor: The CMV infection status of donors was not known, potentially confounding age-related changes in expanded clonotypes. Bulk unsorted PBMC profiling prevented conclusive comparison of naive and antigen-experienced compartments. Estimates of total diversity based on one million sequenced T cells were considered lower bounds and underestimates. As age increased, observed TCR beta diversity per million T cells dropped in a roughly linear way, and a significant reduction was already evident by age 40. The percentage of naive T cells measured by flow cytometry correlated strongly with observed TCR beta diversity. Compared with the aged group, the long-lived group had more naive CD4+ T cells, fewer expanded clones and increased TCR diversity, a pattern suggesting age selection.

The donors were some 36 Caucasian individuals from Russia, aged roughly 6 to 95 years, who were systemically healthy. About 9.6 milliliters of peripheral blood were collected from each donor into EDTA-treated Vacutainer tubes. Ficoll-Paque density-gradient centrifugation was used to isolate PBMCs, with at least 6.5 million per sample. Total RNA was extracted from PBMCs with Trizol reagent, with at least 6 micrograms obtained per sample. For every donor, an aliquot of PBMCs went through flow cytometry to measure the percentages of naive CD45RAhigh/CD27high T cells. Many counts were recorded for this clonotype. Which antigen it targets is not known. Base qualities are not provided; no much larger clone lies one nucleotide away. Preparation of the library involved 5' RACE. TCRdb shows the sequencer as Illumina HiSeq 2500. A second PCR of roughly 6 to 12 cycles was run with a J-beta primer mix and a sample-barcoded 5' primer. A template-switch 5' adaptor carrying 12 random nucleotides introduced a unique molecular identifier onto each TCR beta cDNA molecule. Each sample yielded at least 2.5 million CDR3-containing paired-end reads. The Mint cDNA synthesis kit, primed by a TRBC-specific oligonucleotide, was used to synthesize first-strand cDNA from all RNA. Following uracil-DNA glycosylase treatment, a first 18-cycle PCR with universal primers M1SS and BC2_uni_R was performed on all cDNA. The authors processed their data as follows. For normalization, 1 million high-quality reads, each with a distinct molecular identifier, were randomly selected from each sample. Reads sharing molecular identifiers were discarded rather than binned into consensus sequences. MiTCR, set to a Q25 quality threshold and the strictest error-elimination algorithm, was used for CDR3 identification, clonotype clustering and error correction. A nonparametric unseen species model with Euler transformation was used to estimate a lower bound on total TCR beta diversity. TCRdb took the public reads, trimmed them with fastp at Q25, ran MiXCR for clone calling and kept in-frame beta chains. Rows merge per CDR3 protein into single entries with the most common DNA and genes. It is TCRdb's table, rather than the study itself, that gives the V and J calls and clone size. A total of about 1.6 million distinct CDR3 sequences appear in this sample, 30% to 35% of them only once. The ten largest make up around 11% of the sample.

Source material: blood. The clonotype comes from a woman in her 30s in good health.

The DNA reads TGCAGCGTTGTATGGGGTTGGGGCTACACCTTC. Its amino acids are CSVVWGWGYTF. The sequence links TRBV29-1 to TRBJ1-2; there is no confident call for the D gene. V is reduced by 4 bases and J by 8 bases, leaving a spacing of 11 bases between them. Per the germline V gene, SQVTM is the CDR1 and ANQGSEA is the CDR2. The CDR3 goes from the cysteine to the phenylalanine over 11 residues. The only DNA kept is the CDR3, 33 bases in frame from the first base.